A single sample gave rise to the 13 T cell receptor beta chains below, sequenced in a study of CD8 T cells in ankylosing spondylitis. Notes on the study in general: A TCR beta motif made of eight highly homologous variants seemed typical of ankylosing spondylitis blood.

TCRdb reanalysed the 5' RACE reads using MiXCR and keeps one entry per CDR3 protein. Among around 94,000 distinct CDR3 sequences listed, roughly 9% were seen once. Their antigen targets remain unknown. The specimen sequenced was blood, either unsorted or a sorted T cell fraction (not recorded which). The source of these receptors is a male donor with ankylosing spondylitis.

This clonotype is deemed medium-sized (0.01 to 0.1%). The chain couples TRBV4-1 to TRBJ2-7; D possibly corresponds to TRBD1 (6 bases). The V and J ends lost 5 bases and 0 bases respectively, with 11 bases between them. The germline V gene encodes CDR1 MGHRA and CDR2 YSYEKL. The CDR3 contains 14 residues. The CDR3 DNA is TGCGCCAGCAGCGCCTGGGACACCTCCTACGAGCAGTACTTC. This sequence encodes CASSAWDTSYEQYF.

This clonotype has a handful of counts. The CDR3 nucleotides are TGTGCCAGCAGCTTAGTGAGGGGACTAGGAAACAATGAGCAGTTCTTC. This gives the protein CASSLVRGLGNNEQFF. This chain connects TRBV7-8 to TRBJ2-1, with TRBD2 matching over 8 bases. The CDR3 has 16 residues. V lost 1 base, J lost 5 bases, and 7 bases stayed unmatched. The germline V gene has CDR1 SGHVS and CDR2 FQNEAQ.

The chain joins TRBV7-8 to TRBJ2-3, with 7 bases identical to TRBD2. The CDR3 loop spans 16 amino acids. Germline loops: CDR1 SGHVS, CDR2 FQNEAQ. With V trimmed by 4 bases and J by 4 bases, 11 bases remained unmatched. For the CDR3, the DNA is TGTGCCAGCAGCTCATCAAGCGGGATTGGACCAGATACGCAGTATTTT. This translates into CASSSSSGIGPDTQYF.

This clonotype was seen ten or more times. The CDR3: CASRPKGMNTEAFF. The CDR3 region has the DNA TGTGCCAGCAGACCTAAGGGCATGAACACTGAAGCTTTCTTT. The chain carries TRBV7-9 and TRBJ1-1; D call uncertain. Per the germline V gene, CDR1 is SEHNR and CDR2 is FQNEAQ (reference sequence). This CDR3 has 14 residues. Trimming shortened V by 6 bases and J by 0 bases, and 11 bases separated the two germline ends.

Ten or more counts support this clonotype. CDR3 sequence: CASSLTGTGGKSYEQYF. As DNA, the CDR3 is TGCGCCAGCAGCTTAACCGGGACAGGGGGCAAATCCTACGAGCAGTACTTC. The gene calls are TRBV5-1 and TRBJ2-7, with 12 bases lining up with TRBD1. CDR1 and CDR2 (germline): SGHRS, YFSETQ. With V trimmed by 2 bases and J by 1 base, 7 bases remained unmatched. CDR3 length equals 17 residues.

This chain joins TRBV7-6 and TRBJ2-1, with TRBD2 matching over 7 bases. The CDR3 totals 15 residues. In germline, CDR1 is SGHVS, CDR2 FNYEAQ. J was trimmed by 10 bases and V by 3 bases; bases with no gene match: 12. CDR3 DNA sequence: TGTGCCAGCAGCTTCCATGCGGGAGAATCATACGAGCAGTTCTTC. This sequence encodes CASSFHAGESYEQFF.

This clonotype has a count of ten or more. This sequence joins TRBV29-1 and TRBJ2-1, with TRBD2 matching 11 bases. CDR1 is SQVTM, CDR2 ANQGSEA, per germline. The CDR3 contains 15 residues. The V segment lost 5 bases and the J segment 8 bases; nucleotides outside the gene matches: 11. CDR3 sequence (DNA): TGCAGCGTTTGGGGTCTAGCGGGAGGTCTAGATGAGCAGTTCTTC. Its protein is CSVWGLAGGLDEQFF.

The chain links TRBV4-2 to TRBJ1-1; 11 bases map to TRBD1. The CDR3 sequence is 16 residues long. Trimming cost V 4 bases and J 2 bases; bases outside gene matches: 6. The germline gives CDR1 LGHNA, CDR2 YNFKEQ. CDR3 amino acids: CASSPGQGAPNTEAFF. The CDR3 bases are TGTGCCAGCAGCCCAGGACAGGGGGCGCCTAACACTGAAGCTTTCTTT.

The chain combines TRBV7-6 with TRBJ1-1, with D perhaps matching TRBD1 (5 bases). The length of the CDR3 is 15 residues. CDR1 and CDR2 (germline): SGHVS, FNYEAQ. With 3 bases removed from V and 6 bases from J, the gap between germline ends came to 17 bases. In nucleotides, the CDR3 is TGTGCCAGCAGCTTGACAAGGGGTGCGTTAGCTGAAGCTTTCTTT. This codes for CASSLTRGALAEAFF.

This clonotype was recorded many times. J is TRBJ1-1 and V is TRBV15; 11 bases agree with TRBD1. CDR3 length: 15 amino acids. Per the germline V gene, CDR1 is LNHNV and CDR2 is YYDKDF (reference sequence). V shed 0 bases, J shed 4 bases, and the junction held 1 base outside the gene matches. CDR3 DNA sequence: TGTGCCACCAGCAGAGATGGGACAGGGGGCACTGAAGCTTTCTTT. Encoded protein: CATSRDGTGGTEAFF. The complete variable domain, with remaining parts taken from reference TRBV15 and TRBJ1-1, reads DAMVIQNPRYQVTQFGKPVTLSCSQTLNHNVMYWYQQKSSQAPKLLFHYYDKDFNNEADTPDNFQSRRPNTSFCFLDIRSPGLGDTAMYLCATSRDGTGGTEAFFGQGTRLTVV.

This clonotype appeared a few times. The V call is TRBV7-9, the J call TRBJ2-5; no reliable D call. Trimming cost V 2 bases and J 1 base, with 14 bases left between them. The germline V gene has CDR1 SEHNR and CDR2 FQNEAQ (reference sequence). The length of the CDR3 is 16 residues. The CDR3 DNA sequence: TGTGCCAGCAGCTTAACTTTACTGGCCGGCCAAGAGACCCAGTACTTC. Protein: CASSLTLLAGQETQYF.

This clonotype was picked up a small number of times. J is TRBJ1-5 and V is TRBV27; D is undetermined. The V gene lost 4 bases and the J gene lost 5 bases, with 9 bases spanning the gap. The CDR3 length is 13 residues. From germline, CDR1 is MNHEY and CDR2 SMNVEV (reference sequence). CDR3 nucleotides: TGTGCCAGCAGTTATACCGGCTATCAGCCCCAGCATTTT. Amino acids: CASSYTGYQPQHF.

The chain has TRBV6-1 and TRBJ2-5; D assignment may be TRBD1 or TRBD2 (5 bases each). CDR3 size: 13 residues. V lost 3 bases to trimming and J lost 5 bases, with 10 bases between them. Germline CDR1 is MNHNS and CDR2 is SASEGT. The CDR3 here is CASSDWGGETQYF. The CDR3 DNA reads as TGTGCCAGCAGTGACTGGGGCGGGGAGACCCAGTACTTC.